A single T cell receptor (beta chain) is shown here with its context. The sample belongs to a study of blood T cell repertoires in COVID-19. Using immunoSEQ multiplex PCR, the repertoire was profiled, and TCRdb retains in-frame clones only, with some absent. The sample holds about 150,000 clones, approximately 84% seen once. Germline values: CDR1 MGHDK, CDR2 SYGVNS. This CDR3 is built from 13 residues. V was pared by 7 bases and J by 14 bases, with 13 bases of the junction left unmatched. The chain has TRBV25-1 and TRBJ1-4; 7 bases are a match to TRBD1. Sequences were obtained from PBMCs or T cells enriched from blood (not recorded which). The receptor was isolated from a woman aged 45 to 65 who had recovered from COVID-19. CDR3 in DNA: TGTGCCAGCACCTCAGGGGGGCGGAGGATGCTGTTTTTT. Protein sequence: CASTSGGRRMLFF. Variable domain in full (rest from reference TRBV25-1 and TRBJ1-4): EADIYQTPRYLVIGTGKKITLECSQTMGHDKMYWYQQDPGMELHLIHYSYGVNSTEKGDLSSESTVSRIRTEHFPLTLESARPSHTSQYLCASTSGGRRMLFFGSGTQLSVL.